Presented here are 15 T cell receptor beta chains from one specimen sequenced in a study of shared clonotypes between healthy human individuals. Profiled with immunoSEQ multiplex PCR; TCRdb holds only in-frame clones, not every one. This sample has over a million clones, with more than 95% found just once. The sequenced sample consisted of naive CD4+ T cells sorted from blood. Indicated subset: CD45RA+ positively selected. The receptors here all came from a man aged 25-45 years in good health.

This clone was found once. The rearrangement uses TRBV5-1 and TRBJ1-4; D is perhaps TRBD1 (6 bases). The CDR3 length is 19 residues. Germline CDR1 and CDR2: SGHRS and YFSETQ. Deletions cut 4 bases from V and 4 bases from J, with 26 bases between. CDR3 amino acids: CASSRGTGHAQSFNEKLFF. For the CDR3, the DNA is TGCGCCAGCAGCCGAGGAACAGGGCACGCCCAATCTTTTAATGAAAAACTGTTTTTT.

This sequence joins TRBV28 and TRBJ1-4; D is unclear. Trimming removed 5 bases at V and 7 bases at J, with 20 bases between. The CDR3 spans 16 residues. Per germline, CDR1 MDHEN and CDR2 SYDVKM. The CDR3 loop reads CASSPNPFGWGEKLFF. The CDR3 nucleotides read TGTGCCAGCAGTCCCAACCCCTTTGGGTGGGGTGAAAAACTGTTTTTT.

The rearrangement uses TRBV28 and TRBJ2-6, with D hard to call. This CDR3 spans 15 amino acids. Germline assignment: CDR1 MDHEN and CDR2 SYDVKM. V lost 8 bases to trimming and J lost 0 bases, with 11 bases between them. For the CDR3, the DNA is TGTGCCAGCGGGCCCATGGTCTCTGGGGCCAACGTCCTGACTTTC. Its translation: CASGPMVSGANVLTF.

V gene TRBV6-1 combines with J gene TRBJ2-3, with D unresolved. V gave up 6 bases and J gave up 2 bases, with 15 bases separating them. The germline V gene has CDR1 MNHNS and CDR2 SASEGT. The CDR3 is made up of 15 amino acids. In DNA form, the CDR3 reads TGTGCCAGCAGAGAGTCGGGCTTATCCACAGATACGCAGTATTTT. Its protein product is CASRESGLSTDTQYF.

The rearrangement links TRBV30 to TRBJ2-7, with D uncertain. The CDR3 sequence is 13 residues long. Germline lookup yields CDR1 GTSNPN and CDR2 SVGIG (reference sequence). The V and J ends lost 3 bases and 0 bases respectively, with 9 bases between them. Written as DNA, the CDR3 is TGTGCCTGGAGGCCCCCTAACTCCTACGAGCAGTACTTC. As protein: CAWRPPNSYEQYF.

V gene TRBV4-3 combines with J gene TRBJ2-3; 8 nucleotides align to TRBD2. V lost 3 bases to trimming and J lost 6 bases; unmatched junction nucleotides: 17. CDR3 length equals 18 residues. The germline V gene encodes CDR1 LGHNA and CDR2 YSLEER. As DNA, the CDR3 is TGCGCCAGCAGCCAGATCCCTTCGGGAGCGGGAGAAATGGATACGCAGTATTTT. It yields the protein CASSQIPSGAGEMDTQYF.

The rearrangement links TRBV5-1 to TRBJ2-1, with D tentatively TRBD2 (6 bases). CDR1 is SGHRS, CDR2 YFSETQ, per germline. Trimming shortened V by 0 bases and J by 8 bases, and 15 bases separated the two germline ends. The CDR3 has 15 amino acids. The CDR3, as DNA: TGCGCCAGCAGCTTGGAGCGGGCACGAGCCGATGAGCAGTTCTTC. Its protein product is CASSLERARADEQFF.

This sequence joins TRBV27 and TRBJ2-2, with 8 bases aligning to TRBD1. The CDR3 sequence is 15 residues long. Germline CDR1 and CDR2: MNHEY and SMNVEV (reference sequence). The ends lost 4 bases at V and 4 bases at J; junction bases unmatched: 5. CDR3 sequence reads: CASSWETGVTGELFF. The CDR3 coding sequence is TGTGCCAGCAGTTGGGAGACAGGGGTCACCGGGGAGCTGTTTTTT.

The chain is built from TRBV7-9 and TRBJ2-3, with D perhaps TRBD2 (6 bases). The germline gives CDR1 SEHNR, CDR2 FQNEAQ (reference sequence). The CDR3 is 15 amino acids. V was trimmed by 3 bases and J by 0 bases, leaving 10 bases between them. The CDR3, as DNA: TGTGCCAGCAGCTTGGAGGGGATAAGCACAGATACGCAGTATTTT. Encoded protein: CASSLEGISTDTQYF.

This sequence joins TRBV5-4 and TRBJ2-3, with TRBD2 matching 8 bases. V shed 4 bases and J 4 bases; nucleotides not matched to a gene: 11. CDR3 size: 16 residues. Germline loops: CDR1 SGHNT, CDR2 YYREEE (reference sequence). The CDR3 DNA reads TGTGCCAGCAGCCCCGGGGGGGCGGGTGGTGCAGATACGCAGTATTTT. It yields the protein CASSPGGAGGADTQYF. Based on the CDR3 plus reference TRBV5-4 and TRBJ2-3, the full variable domain is ETGVTQSPTHLIKTRGQQVTLRCSSQSGHNTVSWYQQALGQGPQFIFQYYREEENGRGNFPPRFSGLQFPNYSSELNVNALELDDSALYLCASSPGGAGGADTQYFGPGTRLTVL.

This chain joins TRBV28 and TRBJ1-5, with 9 bases aligning to TRBD1. V was pared by 6 bases and J by 2 bases, with 5 bases of the junction left unmatched. The CDR3 covers 15 residues. Germline CDR1 is MDHEN and CDR2 is SYDVKM. CDR3 DNA: TGTGCCAGCAGCTGGGGACAGGGACGCAATCAGCCCCAGCATTTT. It codes for CASSWGQGRNQPQHF.

The chain is built from TRBV28 and TRBJ2-4; D is perhaps TRBD2 (5 bases). The CDR3 is made up of 15 amino acids. Germline CDR1 and CDR2: MDHEN and SYDVKM. V lost 2 bases to trimming and J lost 1 base, with 9 bases between them. The CDR3 DNA follows: TGTGCCAGCAGTTTAAGGTGGGAGGCCAAAAACATTCAGTACTTC. Its translation is CASSLRWEAKNIQYF. The entire variable domain, with the rest obtained from reference TRBV28 and TRBJ2-4, is as follows: DVKVTQSSRYLVKRTGEKVFLECVQDMDHENMFWYRQDPGLGLRLIYFSYDVKMKEKGDIPEGYSVSREKKERFSLILESASTNQTSMYLCASSLRWEAKNIQYFGAGTRLSVL.

The rearrangement uses TRBV5-1 and TRBJ2-5, with no clear D. CDR1 is SGHRS, CDR2 YFSETQ, per germline. The CDR3 runs 14 residues. The germline V and J ends were trimmed by 2 bases and 3 bases, with 11 bases remaining between them. This CDR3 reads CASSFFADEETQYF. The CDR3 nucleotides read TGCGCCAGCAGCTTTTTCGCGGATGAAGAGACCCAGTACTTC.

The genes are TRBV15 and TRBJ2-5, with D hard to call. This CDR3 comprises 14 residues. V dropped 0 bases and J dropped 5 bases, with 10 bases sitting between them. Germline CDR1 reads LNHNV; CDR2 reads YYDKDF (reference sequence). DNA of the CDR3: TGTGCCACCAGCAGAGATTTAGATGGGGAGACCCAGTACTTC. As protein: CATSRDLDGETQYF.

This clone was detected only once. At one boundary the junction diverges from the germline segment, which might be a read error. Other DNA sequences in the sample encode the same CDR3. The chain combines TRBV5-1 with TRBJ2-7, with D possibly TRBD2 on 7 matching bases. The CDR3 totals 17 residues. CDR1 and CDR2 from the germline V gene are SGHRS and YFSETQ. The CDR3 region is CASSVSGGGPLTYEQYF. In DNA form, the CDR3 reads TGCGCTAGCAGCGTGTCGGGGGGCGGCCCCTTAACCTACGAGCAGTACTTC.